Given below is one T cell receptor (beta chain) in context. Its antigen remains unidentified. The CDR3 consists of 12 residues. CDR1 is LNHDA and CDR2 is SQIVND in the germline V gene (reference sequence). V was cut by 1 base and J by 7 bases, with 7 bases left in between. The record originates from a study of memory CD4+ T cells and cytomegalovirus serostatus. Findings and limits, study-wide: Each of approximately 61 CMV-associated TCRbeta sequences occurred in one to five individuals.

The sort gate was single viable CD3+CD4+CD8-CD45RO+ cells for memory CD4+ T cells. Serum IgG to CMV pp150, pp28, p38 and p52 defined serostatus. Clones were read by immunoSEQ multiplex PCR, and TCRdb kept only the in-frame ones, dropping some. The sample records some 46,000 clones, around four fifths being singletons. The rearrangement joins TRBV19 to TRBJ1-2; D is undetermined. The sample was memory CD4+ T cells from blood. The source of this sequence is an adult in good health and CMV-seronegative. CDR3 bases: TGTGCCAGTAGTATAGTGGAGTCTGGCTACACCTTC. It is translated as CASSIVESGYTF.